Listed below are T cell receptor beta chains from one sample, sequenced in a study of beta chain features in type 1 diabetes. Sequencing was performed with immunoSEQ multiplex PCR; in TCRdb, only in-frame clones are kept and a portion is missing. The sample comprises some 900,000 clones, 15% to 20% of which are singletons, and about 0.02% rests with the top ten. The sequenced sample was naive CD4+ T cells from blood. The receptor source for this set is a woman aged 18-30 years in good health. Each CDR3 is given without its conserved first and last residue. D genes are given only for firm matches.

v_gene: TRBV28; d_gene: -; CDR3aa: ASSLWAYGGRVEAF
v_gene: TRBV6-5; d_gene: -; CDR3aa: ASSRGVSGNTIY
v_gene: TRBV7-9; d_gene: -; CDR3aa: ASSQTGTFHEQY
v_gene: TRBV18; d_gene: TRBD2; CDR3aa: ASSPSGTSGIYEQY
v_gene: TRBV6-6; d_gene: TRBD1; CDR3aa: ASSYSMTGSEKLF
v_gene: TRBV6-5; d_gene: TRBD2; CDR3aa: ASSERETGELF
v_gene: TRBV6-1; d_gene: -; CDR3aa: ASSEAFGGTGELF
v_gene: TRBV18; d_gene: TRBD2; CDR3aa: ASSPLEVAGTDTQY
v_gene: TRBV7-9; d_gene: -; CDR3aa: ASEGGTPFTLGYEQY
v_gene: TRBV7-2; d_gene: TRBD1; CDR3aa: ASSLRTGITDTQY
v_gene: TRBV7-3; d_gene: TRBD1; CDR3aa: ASSPRTGTDGELF
v_gene: TRBV12-5; d_gene: -; CDR3aa: ASGSTRDHDQETQY
v_gene: TRBV28; d_gene: -; CDR3aa: ASSLSNRLVTQY
v_gene: TRBV9; d_gene: TRBD2; CDR3aa: ASSVLGTSGRGYNEQF
v_gene: TRBV12-5; d_gene: -; CDR3aa: ASCGQPTRAGELF
v_gene: TRBV29-1; d_gene: TRBD1; CDR3aa: SVNRGQEAF
v_gene: TRBV2; d_gene: TRBD2; CDR3aa: ASSEIAGGLLSKF
v_gene: TRBV5-1; d_gene: TRBD1; CDR3aa: ASKVGQGVHEQY
v_gene: TRBV4-2; d_gene: TRBD2; CDR3aa: ASSLGTSGDKNIQY
v_gene: TRBV18; d_gene: TRBD1; CDR3aa: ASSQTGTIYGYT
v_gene: TRBV7-9; d_gene: -; CDR3aa: ASGVRRYNTIY
v_gene: TRBV7-2; d_gene: TRBD2; CDR3aa: ASSLAGTTNEQF